These 28 T cell receptor beta chains were all obtained from the same sample, sequenced in a study of T cells in Graves' hyperthyroidism and ophthalmopathy. Amplification targeted TCR beta CDR3 regions from RNA transcripts. With the HTBI primer set, the TCR CDR3 went through a first round of RT-PCR. From the multiplex PCR reads, TCRdb called clonotypes with MiXCR, one entry per CDR3 protein. The table records about 300,000 distinct CDR3 sequences, roughly a fifth of them present only once. Material: blood. Receptor source: a man aged 50-60 years with Graves' ophthalmopathy.

In regard to this clonotype: A read error may be the cause here, since a much bigger clone is one base away. The chain recombines TRBV7-8 with TRBJ2-2; D might be TRBD2 (6 bases). Germline lookup yields CDR1 SGHVS and CDR2 FQNEAQ. The CDR3 covers 15 residues. The CDR3 loop is CASSLVGGNTGGLFF. The CDR3 region has the DNA TGTGCCAGCAGCTTAGTCGGCGGTAACACCGGGGGGCTGTTTTTT. Complete variable domain (other parts from reference TRBV7-8 and TRBJ2-2): GAGVSQSPRYKVAKRGQDVALRCDPISGHVSLFWYQQALGQGPEFLTYFQNEAQLDKSGLPSDRFFAERPEGSVSTLKIQRTQQEDSAVYLCASSLVGGNTGGLFFGEGSRLTVL.

The chain carries TRBV28 and TRBJ2-5; TRBD2 matches 13 bases. Trimming at V came to 5 bases and at J to 0 bases, leaving 9 bases not matched to a gene. In germline, CDR1 is MDHEN, CDR2 SYDVKM. This CDR3 has 18 amino acids. The CDR3 sequence is CASSRPGLAGWNQETQYF. The CDR3 DNA reads as TGTGCCAGCAGTAGACCGGGACTAGCGGGGTGGAACCAAGAGACCCAGTACTTC.

The CDR3 protein is CAWNRVGRTDTQYF. CDR3 in DNA: TGTGCCTGGAATCGTGTAGGCCGGACAGATACGCAGTATTTT. V gene TRBV30 combines with J gene TRBJ2-3; no reliable D call. V lost 4 bases and J lost 3, with 14 bases in between. This CDR3 region has 14 residues. CDR1 is GTSNPN, CDR2 SVGIG, per germline (reference sequence).

This clonotype was seen repeatedly, ten times or more. The genes are TRBV2 and TRBJ2-1; tentatively, D is TRBD2 (6 bases). The V gene's germline CDR1 is SNHLY and CDR2 FYNNEI. Trimming removed 2 bases from V and 8 bases from J, with 22 bases in between. This CDR3 spans 17 amino acids. The CDR3 here is CASSESGGWLSRDEQFF. DNA for the CDR3: TGTGCCAGCAGTGAAAGTGGGGGGTGGCTTTCGAGGGATGAGCAGTTCTTC.

This clonotype showed up many times. The V call is TRBV28, the J call TRBJ1-1; D ambiguous. With 6 bases removed from V and 2 bases from J, the gap between germline ends came to 13 bases. There are 14 residues in the CDR3. Germline V gives CDR1 MDHEN, CDR2 SYDVKM. The CDR3 spells CASRRSGGNTEAFF. The CDR3 DNA is TGTGCCAGCAGACGAAGCGGTGGAAACACTGAAGCTTTCTTT.

This clonotype was recorded at least ten times. The chain is built from TRBV5-1 and TRBJ2-3; unclear D gene. The germline CDR1 and CDR2 sequences are SGHRS and YFSETQ. The CDR3 is made up of 17 amino acids. Trimming removed 1 base at V and 3 bases at J, with 18 bases between. CDR3 in amino acids: CASSLRRSLLLTDTQYF. CDR3 bases: TGCGCCAGCAGCTTGCGGCGGTCTCTCCTATTAACAGATACGCAGTATTTT.

This clonotype occurred many times. The chain uses TRBV7-2 and TRBJ2-3; 9 bases match TRBD2. Germline CDR1 reads SGHTA; CDR2 reads FQGNSA. V dropped 0 bases and J dropped 4; count of bases not matched to a gene: 2. CDR3 size: 15 residues. Here the CDR3 reads CASSLAAGGSDTQYF. The CDR3 DNA is TGTGCCAGCAGCTTAGCGGCGGGAGGGTCAGATACGCAGTATTTT. Full variable domain (outside the CDR3, taken from reference TRBV7-2 and TRBJ2-3): GAGVSQSPSNKVTEKGKDVELRCDPISGHTALYWYRQSLGQGLEFLIYFQGNSAPDKSGLPSDRFSAERTGGSVSTLTIQRTQQEDSAVYLCASSLAAGGSDTQYFGPGTRLTVL.

The chain carries TRBV2 and TRBJ1-1, with a weak D call TRBD1 (5 bases). Trimming cost V 7 bases and J 4 bases, with 13 bases left between them. Germline CDR1 is SNHLY and CDR2 is FYNNEI. The CDR3 runs 13 residues. The CDR3 DNA reads TGTGCCAGCAAGTGGGACGCGGGCACTGAAGCTTTCTTT. This translates into CASKWDAGTEAFF.

This clonotype has a count of ten or more. This chain uses TRBV20-1 with TRBJ2-7; D is ambiguous. CDR3 length: 12 amino acids. Trimming shortened V by 0 bases and J by 6 bases, and 9 bases separated the two germline ends. Looked up from germline, CDR1 is DFQATT and CDR2 is SNEGSKA (reference sequence). The CDR3 loop reads CSARDAQSEQYF. Here the CDR3 DNA reads TGCAGTGCTAGAGATGCACAGAGCGAGCAGTACTTC.

This clonotype was detected many times. V gene TRBV3-1 combines with J gene TRBJ2-1; TRBD2 agrees at 9 bases. This CDR3 is built from 16 residues. Looked up from germline, CDR1 is LGHDT and CDR2 is YNNKEL (reference sequence). The junction had 10 bases not matched to a gene; V was cut back by 0 bases and J by 10 bases. CDR3 sequence: CASSQDPSGRTEEQFF. CDR3 coding DNA: TGTGCCAGCAGCCAAGATCCCAGCGGGAGGACTGAGGAGCAGTTCTTC.

At least ten counts were recorded for this clonotype. This chain joins TRBV20-1 and TRBJ2-3, with D possibly called TRBD1 or TRBD2 (6 bases each). The length of the CDR3 is 15 residues. CDR1 and CDR2 (germline): DFQATT, SNEGSKA (reference sequence). V lost 0 bases to trimming and J lost 0 bases, with 10 bases between them. The CDR3 DNA reads TGCAGTGCTAGAGATCCGGGGGCCAGCACAGATACGCAGTATTTT. This translates into CSARDPGASTDTQYF.

This chain links TRBV10-1 with TRBJ2-1; D not certain. The CDR3 is 11 amino acids. V was cut by 2 bases and J by 7 bases, with 3 bases left in between. CDR1 WNHNN and CDR2 SYGVQD come from the germline V gene (reference sequence). CDR3: CASSERNEQFF. The DNA of the CDR3 is TGCGCCAGCAGTGAGCGAAATGAGCAGTTCTTC.

This chain uses TRBV10-3 with TRBJ1-1; D remains ambiguous. Per germline, CDR1 ENHRY and CDR2 SYGVKD. This CDR3 has 13 residues. V gave up 11 bases and J gave up 1 base, with 14 bases separating them. The chain's CDR3 is CAATDAQNTEAFF. Here the CDR3 DNA reads TGTGCCGCCACTGACGCCCAGAACACTGAAGCTTTCTTT.

This clonotype was seen repeatedly, ten times or more. The V gene is TRBV3-1, the J gene TRBJ1-2, with D possibly matching TRBD1 (5 bases). Looked up from germline, CDR1 is LGHDT and CDR2 is YNNKEL (reference sequence). V was clipped by 4 bases and J by 6 bases, with 18 bases between them. The CDR3 consists of 15 residues. CDR3 sequence reads: CASSPLGGTRDGYTF. The CDR3 DNA follows: TGTGCCAGCAGCCCTCTGGGAGGGACGCGAGATGGCTACACCTTC. The full variable domain, its missing parts supplied by reference TRBV3-1 and TRBJ1-2, is DTAVSQTPKYLVTQMGNDKSIKCEQNLGHDTMYWYKQDSKKFLKIMFSYNNKELIINETVPNRFSPKSPDKAHLNLHINSLELGDSAVYFCASSPLGGTRDGYTFGSGTRLTVV.

This clonotype showed up many times. This chain joins TRBV7-3 and TRBJ2-3; the D is unclear. The CDR3 sequence is 16 residues long. From germline, CDR1 is SGHTA and CDR2 FQGTGA. Trimming took 1 base from V and 0 from J, leaving 11 bases between them. Here the CDR3 DNA reads TGTGCCAGCAGCTTAATGGGGTTATCTAGCACAGATACGCAGTATTTT. Protein: CASSLMGLSSTDTQYF.

This clonotype was picked up many times. The genes are TRBV11-2 and TRBJ1-2; D uncertain. The ends were cut back, 5 bases at V and 2 bases at J, with 15 bases in the middle. This CDR3 has 15 amino acids. Germline V gives CDR1 SGHAT, CDR2 FQNNGV. CDR3 DNA: TGTGCCAGCAGCGCAATTGGACGGGAAAACTATGGCTACACCTTC. Translated, it gives CASSAIGRENYGYTF.

This clonotype has a handful of counts. The chain uses TRBV5-1 and TRBJ2-3, with 7 positions matching TRBD2. V lost 0 bases and J lost 0; bases outside the gene matches: 10. Germline CDR1 is SGHRS and CDR2 is YFSETQ. This CDR3 spans 18 amino acids. The DNA of the CDR3 is TGCGCCAGCAGCTTGGAAGGCGGGAGTCGTGCTAGCACAGATACGCAGTATTTT. Translating it yields CASSLEGGSRASTDTQYF.

In this sample, this clonotype turned up a few times. The rearrangement uses TRBV5-6 and TRBJ1-2, with D uncertain. V was clipped by 0 bases and J by 4 bases, with 19 bases between them. The CDR3 consists of 17 residues. CDR1 is SGHDT, CDR2 YYEEEE, per germline. The CDR3 loop is CASSLEQILIPLYGYTF. CDR3 bases: TGTGCCAGCAGCTTGGAGCAGATCCTGATCCCCCTCTATGGCTACACCTTC.

The chain is built from TRBV30 and TRBJ1-2, with D unresolved. This CDR3 has 14 amino acids. Germline V gene sequence: CDR1 GTSNPN, CDR2 SVGIG (reference sequence). V lost 4 bases and J 3 bases, leaving 15 bases between the germline ends. The CDR3 is CAWMGATSYYGYTF. The CDR3 DNA sequence: TGTGCCTGGATGGGCGCAACCTCTTACTATGGCTACACCTTC.

This clonotype came up many times. The chain has TRBV27 and TRBJ2-3, with a weak D call TRBD2 (6 bases). The CDR3 covers 17 residues. V lost 5 bases, J lost 2 bases, and 20 bases lay in between. Germline CDR1 is MNHEY and CDR2 is SMNVEV (reference sequence). CDR3: CASSPRGGGKITDTQYF. In DNA, the CDR3 is TGTGCCAGCAGTCCTAGGGGTGGGGGGAAAATCACAGATACGCAGTATTTT.

The CDR3 region has the DNA TGTGCCAGCAGTGAGGCCAGTGTGGGGATAGGGCGAACAGATACGCAGTATTTT. It specifies CASSEASVGIGRTDTQYF. The rearrangement links TRBV25-1 to TRBJ2-3; D not resolved. The V gene lost 3 bases and the J gene lost 3 bases, with 22 bases spanning the gap. Germline CDR1 is MGHDK and CDR2 is SYGVNS. This CDR3 comprises 18 residues.

The chain has TRBV5-4 and TRBJ2-5; TRBD1 or TRBD2 may be the D gene (5 bases each). This CDR3 has 10 residues. Looked up from germline, CDR1 is SGHNT and CDR2 is YYREEE (reference sequence). Trimming stripped 7 bases from V and 4 bases from J, with 5 bases between. The CDR3 loop reads CASGGETQYF. In DNA, the CDR3 is TGTGCCAGCGGGGGAGAGACCCAGTACTTC. Full variable domain (missing parts from reference TRBV5-4 and TRBJ2-5): ETGVTQSPTHLIKTRGQQVTLRCSSQSGHNTVSWYQQALGQGPQFIFQYYREEENGRGNFPPRFSGLQFPNYSSELNVNALELDDSALYLCASGGETQYFGPGTRLLVL.

This clonotype was counted at least ten times. The V call is TRBV7-8, the J call TRBJ2-7; maybe TRBD1 (5 bases). Between the trimmed V and J ends, which lost 1 base and 0 bases, there was a span of 13 bases. CDR1 SGHVS and CDR2 FQNEAQ come from the germline V gene. CDR3 length: 16 amino acids. CDR3 coding DNA: TGTGCCAGCAGCTTAGGGTTAGGGGCTCGCTCCTACGAGCAGTACTTC. The encoded protein is CASSLGLGARSYEQYF.

This sequence joins TRBV19 and TRBJ2-7; 8 bases agree with TRBD1. Per the germline V gene, CDR1 is LNHDA and CDR2 is SQIVND (reference sequence). The CDR3 covers 13 residues. Trimming removed 5 bases from V and 6 bases from J; junction bases left unmatched: 6. CDR3 protein: CASSVDRGSEQYF. The CDR3 nucleotides read TGTGCCAGTAGTGTTGACAGGGGCTCCGAGCAGTACTTC.

The chain recombines TRBV27 with TRBJ2-3; D may match TRBD1 or TRBD2 (5 bases each). This CDR3 contains 16 residues. Germline V gene sequence: CDR1 MNHEY, CDR2 SMNVEV (reference sequence). V dropped 5 bases and J dropped 4 bases, with 19 bases sitting between them. CDR3 protein: CASSPRDPRWADTQYF. CDR3 nucleotides: TGTGCCAGCAGTCCCCGGGACCCTCGGTGGGCAGATACGCAGTATTTT.

This chain uses TRBV30 with TRBJ1-3; TRBD1 might be the D (5 bases). With 1 base removed from V and 0 bases from J, the gap between germline ends came to 10 bases. The CDR3 contains 15 residues. Germline CDR1 and CDR2: GTSNPN and SVGIG (reference sequence). The CDR3 loop is CAWSGAGYSGNTIYF. The CDR3 DNA follows: TGTGCCTGGAGTGGAGCAGGGTACTCTGGAAACACCATATATTTT.

The chain uses TRBV5-6 and TRBJ2-1; TRBD2 aligns across 15 bases. The CDR3 has 20 residues. With V trimmed by 3 bases and J by 3 bases, 13 bases remained unmatched. CDR1 SGHDT and CDR2 YYEEEE come from the germline V gene. The CDR3 DNA reads as TGTGCCAGCAGCTCACCATCTGGACTAGCGGGAGGGCCAGTCTACAATGAGCAGTTCTTC. The encoded protein is CASSSPSGLAGGPVYNEQFF.

This clonotype was counted between two and nine times. This chain connects TRBV11-2 to TRBJ2-2, with D possibly called TRBD1 or TRBD2 (5 bases each). Germline V gene lookup returns CDR1 SGHAT and CDR2 FQNNGV. Between the trimmed V and J ends, which lost 4 bases and 2 bases, there was a span of 11 bases. The CDR3 has 15 residues. Written as DNA, the CDR3 is TGTGCCAGCAGCTCATCGAGGGGAAACACCGGGGAGCTGTTTTTT. It codes for CASSSSRGNTGELFF.